This TCR beta chain was found in a study of shared clonotypes between healthy human individuals. Across the study: CD4 naive and CD4 memory each took three plates per donor, while CD8 naive took two and CD8 memory one. Study-wide results and caveats: Estimated clonotype richness was generally higher in naive than memory subsets. Clonotypes not shared had lower generation probabilities than those common to all four donors. The sole specimen, blood, was sampled, and tissue repertoires likely differ.

Libraries were prepared by immunoSEQ multiplex PCR; TCRdb keeps only in-frame clonotypes and omits some of them. This table holds about 600,000 clones, about 97% found once. The CDR3 runs to 15 residues. In germline, CDR1 is MDHEN, CDR2 SYDVKM. Trimming removed 6 bases from V and 4 bases from J; junction bases left unmatched: 11. Details on this clone: Its target is unknown.

This chain connects TRBV28 to TRBJ2-7; 8 positions agree with TRBD1. The sequence derives from a woman in her twenties or thirties in good health. The sequencing sample was made of naive CD4+ T cells sorted from blood. Subset denoted: CD45RA+ positively selected. CDR3 DNA: TGTGCCAGCAGCACTACAGGGGGTGCAGCGTACGAGCAGTACTTC. It codes for CASSTTGGAAYEQYF.